This T cell receptor (beta chain) was identified in a study of read filtering for tumor transcriptome and immune sequencing. Study-wide background: DNase treatment preceded whole-transcriptome library preparation.

Study results and caveats: This fraction held mixed bone marrow immune cells after CD138-negative sorting. Even smaller IR-seq throughput identified most shared clonotypes. Correlation between methods rose after single-read clonotypes were removed.

This CDR3 region has 15 residues. With 1 base removed from V and 2 bases from J, the gap between germline ends came to 8 bases. In germline, CDR1 is SGHTA, CDR2 FQGNSA. Molecular barcoded adaptors covering alpha/delta and beta/gamma chains were used on approximately 400 ng RNA. MiXCR, run by TCRdb on the reads, gives a single entry per CDR3 protein. The sample holds more than 45,000 distinct CDR3 sequences, 15% to 20% seen once. In its sample, this clonotype was seen many times. The antigen is undetermined. The sequence was obtained from a donor at least 40 years old with multiple myeloma. The rearrangement uses TRBV7-2 and TRBJ2-2; tentative D call: TRBD2 (5 bases). Sequenced: a population of CD138-negative cells sorted from bone marrow. The CDR3 DNA sequence: TGTGCCAGCAGCTTAGGTCGGGGAAACACCGGGGAGCTGTTTTTT. This translates into CASSLGRGNTGELFF.